Listed here are 31 T cell receptor beta chains from one sample, sequenced in a study of cytomegalovirus exposure and HLA in healthy donors. The PCR made use of 60 Vbeta and 13 Jbeta primers. Profiling relied on immunoSEQ multiplex PCR, and the TCRdb table lists in-frame clones only, not all of them. The sample comprises some 87,000 clones, roughly 60% of which are singletons, and about 5% rests with the top ten. The specimen was PBMCs. The origin of the receptors is a woman aged 25 to 39 in good health and CMV-seropositive.

The rearrangement uses TRBV4-3 and TRBJ2-5, with 8 bases identical to TRBD2. Losses at the gene ends were 3 bases for V and 2 bases for J; bases not matched to a gene: 5. The germline V gene encodes CDR1 LGHNA and CDR2 YSLEER. The CDR3 contains 15 residues. The CDR3: CASSQGSGVQETQYF. CDR3 coding DNA: TGCGCCAGCAGCCAGGGTAGCGGGGTACAAGAGACCCAGTACTTC.

The chain employs TRBV28 and TRBJ1-4; 9 bases align to TRBD1. The CDR3 contains 18 residues. CDR1 and CDR2 (germline): MDHEN, SYDVKM. With 7 bases clipped from V and 2 bases from J, the junction kept 14 bases outside the gene matches. CDR3 region: CASIPGRGQGDTNEKLFF. CDR3 DNA sequence: TGTGCCAGCATCCCCGGGAGGGGACAGGGTGATACTAATGAAAAACTGTTTTTT.

The rearrangement joins TRBV7-8 to TRBJ2-7; D unresolved. Germline CDR1 reads SGHVS; CDR2 reads FQNEAQ. Trimming cost V 5 bases and J 3 bases, with 5 bases left between them. The CDR3 loop spans 11 amino acids. CDR3 bases: TGTGCCAGCAGCACCTACTACGAGCAGTACTTC. This gives the protein CASSTYYEQYF.

V gene TRBV19 combines with J gene TRBJ1-5, with a possible D match to TRBD1 (5 bases). V shed 4 bases and J shed 5 bases, with 15 bases lying between them. Germline CDR1 is LNHDA and CDR2 is SQIVND (reference sequence). The CDR3 length is 15 residues. This CDR3 reads CASSTQVGDYQPQHF. The CDR3 nucleotides are TGTGCCAGTAGTACCCAAGTAGGGGATTATCAGCCCCAGCATTTT.

The chain combines TRBV2 with TRBJ1-5, with 9 bases matching TRBD1. There are 19 residues in the CDR3. V shed 0 bases, J shed 3 bases, and the junction held 12 bases outside the gene matches. CDR1 and CDR2 (germline): SNHLY, FYNNEI. CDR3: CASSEANMVWTGVNQPQHF. In DNA form, the CDR3 reads TGTGCCAGCAGTGAAGCGAATATGGTGTGGACAGGGGTCAATCAGCCCCAGCATTTT. Full variable domain (outside the CDR3, taken from reference TRBV2 and TRBJ1-5): EPEVTQTPSHQVTQMGQEVILRCVPISNHLYFYWYRQILGQKVEFLVSFYNNEISEKSEIFDDQFSVERPDGSNFTLKIRSTKLEDSAMYFCASSEANMVWTGVNQPQHFGDGTRLSIL.

This chain joins TRBV28 and TRBJ2-5; D perhaps matches TRBD2 (5 bases). Germline V gene sequence: CDR1 MDHEN, CDR2 SYDVKM. CDR3 size: 14 residues. V lost 5 bases, J lost 2 bases, and 12 bases lay in between. The CDR3 DNA reads TGTGCCAGCAGTACACCCGGGGTACAAGAGACCCAGTACTTC. Translating gives CASSTPGVQETQYF. Complete variable domain (other parts from reference TRBV28 and TRBJ2-5): DVKVTQSSRYLVKRTGEKVFLECVQDMDHENMFWYRQDPGLGLRLIYFSYDVKMKEKGDIPEGYSVSREKKERFSLILESASTNQTSMYLCASSTPGVQETQYFGPGTRLLVL.

The rearrangement uses TRBV11-2 and TRBJ1-6; maybe TRBD1 (5 bases). CDR1 is SGHAT, CDR2 FQNNGV, per germline. The V end was cut by 6 bases, the J end by 17 bases, with 23 bases between. This CDR3 is built from 14 residues. CDR3: CASSRQPGGSPIHF. In nucleotides, the CDR3 is TGTGCCAGCAGTCGACAACCTGGGGGGAGCCCCATCCACTTT.

This clone appeared a single time. The DNA of the CDR3 is TGCGCCAGCAGTTTGCCTAGCACCGCTAACAATGAGCAGTTCTTC. It specifies CASSLPSTANNEQFF. The chain is built from TRBV10-2 and TRBJ2-1; D might be TRBD2 (5 bases). The CDR3 is 15 residues long. Germline V gene data show CDR1 as WSHSY and CDR2 as SAAADI. V gave up 5 bases and J gave up 5 bases, with 16 bases separating them.

The chain joins TRBV18 to TRBJ1-5, with D maybe TRBD1 (5 bases). The germline V gene encodes CDR1 KGHSH and CDR2 LQKENI. Trimming shortened V by 5 bases and J by 1 base, and 15 bases separated the two germline ends. The CDR3 extends over 16 amino acids. The CDR3 nucleotides are TGTGCCAGCTCATCAAGAGGCGGGACGAGCAATCAGCCCCAGCATTTT. Its translation is CASSSRGGTSNQPQHF. The entire variable domain, with the rest obtained from reference TRBV18 and TRBJ1-5, is as follows: NAGVMQNPRHLVRRRGQEARLRCSPMKGHSHVYWYRQLPEEGLKFMVYLQKENIIDESGMPKERFSAEFPKEGPSILRIQQVVRGDSAAYFCASSSRGGTSNQPQHFGDGTRLSIL.

This clone showed up just a few times. The junction departs from the called germline gene at one end, perhaps through a read error. V gene TRBV7-9 combines with J gene TRBJ1-2, with D possibly TRBD1 on 5 matching bases. Germline lookup yields CDR1 SEHNR and CDR2 FQNEAQ (reference sequence). The CDR3 loop spans 13 amino acids. As DNA, the CDR3 is TGTGCCAGCAGCAGCTCGGGGGGAGGTGGCTACCCCTTC. Translating gives CASSSSGGGGYPF.

The chain couples TRBV7-2 to TRBJ2-2, with TRBD1 matching over 9 bases. Trimming removed 5 bases from V and 4 bases from J; junction bases left unmatched: 8. The CDR3 is 16 residues long. Germline lookup yields CDR1 SGHTA and CDR2 FQGNSA. Written as DNA, the CDR3 is TGTGCCAGCAGCCTAATACAGGGGGCGGGCACCGGGGAGCTGTTTTTT. This gives the protein CASSLIQGAGTGELFF.

The V call is TRBV4-1, the J call TRBJ2-6; 8 bases are shared with TRBD1. V lost 0 bases to trimming and J lost 4 bases; unmatched junction nucleotides: 8. Germline loops: CDR1 MGHRA, CDR2 YSYEKL. The CDR3 consists of 18 residues. The DNA for the CDR3 is TGCGCCAGCAGCCAAGATAAATGGGACAGGTGGGGGGCCAACGTCCTGACTTTC. Its protein is CASSQDKWDRWGANVLTF.

This clone appeared once. The V gene is TRBV18, the J gene TRBJ2-5, with TRBD1 matching over 9 bases. The J segment lost 5 bases and the V segment lost 1 base, leaving 8 bases of the junction unmatched. Germline CDR1 and CDR2: KGHSH and LQKENI. The CDR3 extends over 16 amino acids. CDR3 coding DNA: TGTGCCAGCTCACCACGGACAGGGGACTTTGTGGAGACCCAGTACTTC. Protein product: CASSPRTGDFVETQYF.

The V gene is TRBV5-1, the J gene TRBJ2-2, with no clear D. The CDR3 is 15 residues long. CDR1 and CDR2 (germline): SGHRS, YFSETQ. The V gene lost 5 bases and the J gene lost 1 base, with 12 bases spanning the gap. The CDR3 loop is CASSPDVRNTGELFF. CDR3 nucleotide sequence: TGCGCCAGCAGTCCCGATGTGCGGAACACCGGGGAGCTGTTTTTT.

The chain combines TRBV4-2 with TRBJ2-2, with 9 bases fitting TRBD2. V lost 9 bases, J lost 1 base, and 6 bases stayed unmatched. The CDR3 extends over 15 amino acids. Germline loops: CDR1 LGHNA, CDR2 YNFKEQ. CDR3 residues: CASSYSGGNTGELFF. In DNA, the CDR3 is TGTGCCAGTTCCTATAGCGGGGGGAACACCGGGGAGCTGTTTTTT.

The chain has TRBV30 and TRBJ1-5; no clear D gene. This CDR3 contains 13 residues. V was cut by 3 bases and J by 1 base, with 7 bases left in between. The V gene's germline CDR1 is GTSNPN and CDR2 SVGIG (reference sequence). CDR3 in amino acids: CAWRGHSNQPQHF. The CDR3 DNA follows: TGTGCCTGGAGGGGCCACAGCAATCAGCCCCAGCATTTT.

CDR3 bases: TGCGCCAGCAGTGTCGACATAGCGGCTGGAAACACCATATATTTT. Amino acids: CASSVDIAAGNTIYF. This rearrangement joins TRBV4-1 to TRBJ1-3, with D uncertain. This CDR3 contains 15 residues. Between the trimmed V and J ends, which lost 6 bases and 2 bases, there was a span of 14 bases. Germline V CDR1 and CDR2: MGHRA, YSYEKL.

This clone was observed once. This rearrangement joins TRBV5-1 to TRBJ2-5, with TRBD2 identical over 10 bases. The better agreement between TRBJ2-7 and the DNA end casts doubt on the J call. CDR1 is SGHRS, CDR2 YFSETQ, per germline. The CDR3 runs 16 residues. CDR3 amino acids: CASSTRTSGFTYEQYF. The CDR3 region has the DNA TGCGCCAGCAGCACAAGGACTAGCGGATTCACCTACGAGCAGTACTTC.

This sequence joins TRBV6-1 and TRBJ1-4; D is possibly TRBD1 (6 bases). Between the trimmed V and J ends, which lost 5 bases and 5 bases, there was a span of 12 bases. Germline lookup yields CDR1 MNHNS and CDR2 SASEGT. The CDR3 has 14 residues. For the CDR3, the DNA is TGTGCCAGCAGTAGACAGGCACTCAATGAAAAACTGTTTTTT. Translation: CASSRQALNEKLFF.

This sequence joins TRBV7-2 and TRBJ1-3; 7 bases are a match to TRBD1. The junction had 5 bases not matched to a gene; V was cut back by 0 bases and J by 6 bases. This CDR3 comprises 15 residues. Germline CDR1 reads SGHTA; CDR2 reads FQGNSA. Here the CDR3 DNA reads TGTGCCAGCAGCTTAGCAGGGGGCGGATCAAACACCATATATTTT. Residues: CASSLAGGGSNTIYF.

This clone has a handful of counts. This chain uses TRBV19 with TRBJ1-5; 10 bases align to TRBD1. The junction had 7 bases not matched to a gene; V was cut back by 7 bases and J by 7 bases. The CDR3 is 14 residues long. Germline CDR1 LNHDA, CDR2 SQIVND (reference sequence). CDR3 sequence: CASIDRGRLQPQHF. The CDR3, as DNA: TGTGCCAGTATTGACAGGGGGCGTTTGCAGCCCCAGCATTTT.

This clone turned up a few times. This sequence joins TRBV5-6 and TRBJ1-1; D not resolved. V was trimmed by 1 base and J by 7 bases, leaving 8 bases between them. The CDR3 spans 12 residues. Germline V gives CDR1 SGHDT, CDR2 YYEEEE. The CDR3 DNA is TGTGCCAGCAGCTTGATGGAGGGTGAAGCTTTCTTT. Translated, it gives CASSLMEGEAFF. Full variable domain (rest looked up from reference TRBV5-6 and TRBJ1-1): DAGVTQSPTHLIKTRGQQVTLRCSPKSGHDTVSWYQQALGQGPQFIFQYYEEEERQRGNFPDRFSGHQFPNYSSELNVNALLLGDSALYLCASSLMEGEAFFGQGTRLTVV.

This clone was found a few times. This rearrangement joins TRBV11-3 to TRBJ2-1; 8 bases map to TRBD2. The germline CDR1 and CDR2 sequences are SGHNT and YENEEA. V was clipped by 0 bases and J by 8 bases; unmatched bases: 15. The CDR3 contains 18 residues. The CDR3 spells CASSLEGGSGVGRHEQFF. The DNA for the CDR3 is TGTGCCAGCAGCTTAGAGGGGGGTAGCGGGGTAGGGAGGCATGAGCAGTTCTTC.

Only a few counts were recorded for this clone. The CDR3, as DNA: TGCGCCAGCAGCCGTGAACGGGGGGACTACAATGAGCAGTTCTTC. It encodes CASSRERGDYNEQFF. The chain joins TRBV4-1 to TRBJ2-1, with 7 bases that match TRBD2. The junction had 6 bases not matched to a gene; V was cut back by 4 bases and J by 3 bases. The CDR3 spans 15 residues. The germline V gene encodes CDR1 MGHRA and CDR2 YSYEKL.

The V call is TRBV30, the J call TRBJ1-3; D gene ambiguous. Germline assignment: CDR1 GTSNPN and CDR2 SVGIG (reference sequence). V gave up 2 bases and J gave up 3 bases, with 14 bases separating them. The CDR3 has 15 residues. The DNA of the CDR3 is TGTGCCTGGAGTACACCTGGCCCCTTTGGAAACACCATATATTTT. Its translation is CAWSTPGPFGNTIYF.

The chain uses TRBV5-5 and TRBJ1-5, with 8 bases that match TRBD1. The CDR3 has 17 amino acids. V dropped 3 bases and J dropped 0; count of bases not matched to a gene: 8. Germline CDR1 is SGHKS and CDR2 is YYEKEE (reference sequence). Here the CDR3 reads CASSWTGSGFSNQPQHF. CDR3 DNA sequence: TGTGCCAGCAGCTGGACAGGGTCCGGATTTAGCAATCAGCCCCAGCATTTT.

Comment on this clone: One junction end disagrees with the germline gene, perhaps due to a read error. V usage is TRBV28 and J usage is TRBJ2-1; 10 bases line up with TRBD2. Per germline, CDR1 MDHEN and CDR2 SYDVKM. CDR3 length: 16 amino acids. CDR3 bases: TGTGCCAGCAGTGTATGGGCTAGCGGGAGTTACAATGAGCAGTTCTTC. Residues: CASSVWASGSYNEQFF.

The chain recombines TRBV6-6 with TRBJ2-3, with D maybe TRBD1 (6 bases). The germline gives CDR1 MNHNY, CDR2 SVGAGI (reference sequence). Trimming stripped 6 bases from V and 6 bases from J, with 13 bases between. This CDR3 has 13 residues. The CDR3 sequence is CASSPQGRDTQYF. The DNA of the CDR3 is TGTGCCAGCAGCCCACAGGGTAGGGATACGCAGTATTTT.

The J gene is TRBJ1-5, the V gene TRBV10-3; D perhaps matches TRBD1 (5 bases). Looked up from germline, CDR1 is ENHRY and CDR2 is SYGVKD. This CDR3 is 11 amino acids long. V was cut by 2 bases and J by 11 bases, with 7 bases left in between. The CDR3 sequence is CAISEGGAQHF. The CDR3 coding sequence is TGTGCCATCAGTGAGGGGGGGGCCCAGCATTTT.

This clone was counted between two and nine times. The rearrangement links TRBV4-2 to TRBJ2-7, with a tentative D call TRBD2 (6 bases). Between the trimmed V and J ends, which lost 0 bases and 8 bases, there was a span of 20 bases. The CDR3 is 16 residues long. Germline assignment: CDR1 LGHNA and CDR2 YNFKEQ. The CDR3 coding sequence is TGTGCCAGCAGCCAAGACCCGACGGGACTCCTCATGAAGCAGTACTTC. It is translated as CASSQDPTGLLMKQYF.

The chain links TRBV5-1 to TRBJ1-4, with TRBD1 matching over 10 bases. Germline-derived CDR1 and CDR2 are SGHRS and YFSETQ. The CDR3 consists of 11 residues. The V segment lost 4 bases and the J segment 14 bases; nucleotides outside the gene matches: 2. CDR3 nucleotide sequence: TGCGCCAGCAGCCAGGGACAGGGGCTGTTTTTT. It yields the protein CASSQGQGLFF.